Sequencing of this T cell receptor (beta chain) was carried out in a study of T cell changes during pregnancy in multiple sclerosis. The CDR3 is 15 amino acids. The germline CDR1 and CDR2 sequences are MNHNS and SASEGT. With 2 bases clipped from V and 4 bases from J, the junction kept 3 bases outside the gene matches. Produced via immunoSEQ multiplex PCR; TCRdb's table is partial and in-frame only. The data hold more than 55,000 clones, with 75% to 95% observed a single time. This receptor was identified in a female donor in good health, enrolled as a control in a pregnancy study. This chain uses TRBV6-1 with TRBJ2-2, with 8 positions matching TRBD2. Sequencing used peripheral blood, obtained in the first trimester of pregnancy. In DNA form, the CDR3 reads TGTGCCAGCAGTGAACTAGCGGGCTCCACCGGGGAGCTGTTTTTT. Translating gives CASSELAGSTGELFF.